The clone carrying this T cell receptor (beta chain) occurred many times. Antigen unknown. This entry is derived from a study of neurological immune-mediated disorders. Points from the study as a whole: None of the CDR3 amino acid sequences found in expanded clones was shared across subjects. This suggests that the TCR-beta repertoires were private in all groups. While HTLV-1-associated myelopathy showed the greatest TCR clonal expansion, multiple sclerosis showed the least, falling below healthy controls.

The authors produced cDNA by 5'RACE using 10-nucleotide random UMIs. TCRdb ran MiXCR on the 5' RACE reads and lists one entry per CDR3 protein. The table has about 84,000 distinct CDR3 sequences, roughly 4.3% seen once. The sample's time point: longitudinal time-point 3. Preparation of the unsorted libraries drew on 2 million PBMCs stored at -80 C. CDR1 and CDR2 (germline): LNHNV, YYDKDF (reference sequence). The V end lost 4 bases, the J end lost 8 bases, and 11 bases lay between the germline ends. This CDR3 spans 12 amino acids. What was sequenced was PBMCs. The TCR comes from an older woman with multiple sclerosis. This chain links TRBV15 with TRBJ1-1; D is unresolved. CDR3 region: CATSTGDLEAFF. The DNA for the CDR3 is TGTGCCACCAGCACTGGGGATTTGGAAGCTTTCTTT.